This TCR beta chain was captured by sequencing in a study of T cell changes during pregnancy in multiple sclerosis. The CDR3 is made up of 13 amino acids. CDR1 and CDR2 (germline): SGHTA, FQGTGA. Trimming shortened V by 3 bases and J by 3 bases, and 8 bases separated the two germline ends. Assay used: immunoSEQ multiplex PCR; TCRdb lists only in-frame clones, some missing. This table holds 53,000 or so clones, 85% to 95% found once. The sequences come from CD4+ T cells from peripheral blood mononuclear cells, collected in the second trimester of pregnancy. The source is a female donor with multiple sclerosis, enrolled in a pregnancy study. This sequence joins TRBV7-3 and TRBJ2-5; D call uncertain. The CDR3 DNA reads as TGTGCCAGCAGCTTGAGCTCCAAAGAGACCCAGTACTTC. Protein sequence: CASSLSSKETQYF.